This T cell receptor (beta chain) was retrieved from a study of T cell responses to AZD1222 COVID-19 vaccine. Method: immunoSEQ multiplex PCR; TCRdb's copy keeps in-frame clones and lacks some. The sample contains about 70,000 clones, 70% to 90% of which appear only once. Germline V lookup: CDR1 KGHDR, CDR2 SFDVKD. CDR3 size: 19 residues. Trimming pared 0 bases from V and 1 base from J, leaving 17 bases between. The study, taken as a whole, reports: Most donors were white British, females outnumbered males, and clonal diversity was possibly underestimated.

Second-dose intervals of approximately 4 or approximately 12 weeks were pooled. Of note for this clone: Its antigen is unknown.

This chain uses TRBV24-1 with TRBJ2-2; D possibly corresponds to TRBD2 (7 bases). The receptor's source is an adult who received the AZD1222 COVID-19 vaccine. The source was peripheral blood, collected 28 days after the second AZD1222 dose. Here the CDR3 reads CATSDLRGAPRRNTGELFF. The CDR3 DNA sequence: TGTGCCACCAGTGATTTGCGGGGGGCGCCCCGTCGGAACACCGGGGAGCTGTTTTTT.